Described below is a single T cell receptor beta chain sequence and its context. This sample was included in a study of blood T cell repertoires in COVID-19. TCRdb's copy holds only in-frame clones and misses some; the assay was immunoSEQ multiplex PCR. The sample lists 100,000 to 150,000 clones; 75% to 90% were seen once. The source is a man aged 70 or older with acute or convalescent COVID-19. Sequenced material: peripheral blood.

The CDR3: CASRVSGGFSYEQYF. In DNA form, the CDR3 reads TGTGCCAGCAGAGTTAGCGGGGGGTTCTCCTACGAGCAGTACTTC. This chain joins TRBV6-1 and TRBJ2-7, with 10 bases that match TRBD2. Losses at the gene ends were 6 bases for V and 0 bases for J; bases not matched to a gene: 5. The CDR3 extends over 15 amino acids. CDR1 and CDR2 (germline): MNHNS, SASEGT.